The 9 T cell receptor beta chains below come from one sample, sequenced in a study of breast tumors, draining lymph nodes, adjacent tissues. TCRdb reprocessed the multiplex PCR reads via MiXCR and lists one record per CDR3 protein. This sample has about 22,000 distinct CDR3 sequences, with roughly 60% found just once. Material: breast tumor tissue. These receptors all stem from a female donor with breast cancer. Some clones in this sample may be carry-over from other donors' samples.

Judged by abundance, this clonotype is medium-sized. The J gene is TRBJ1-2, the V gene TRBV7-9, with D possibly being TRBD1 (5 bases). The CDR3 totals 15 residues. V dropped 1 base and J dropped 6 bases, with 15 bases sitting between them. CDR1 is SEHNR, CDR2 FQNEAQ, per germline (reference sequence). The CDR3 loop reads CASSLGSSGSHGYTF. CDR3 DNA: TGTGCCAGCAGCTTAGGCTCGTCAGGGTCTCATGGCTACACCTTC. The full variable domain, with the rest looked up from reference TRBV7-9 and TRBJ1-2, is DTGVSQNPRHKITKRGQNVTFRCDPISEHNRLYWYRQTLGQGPEFLTYFQNEAQLEKSRLLSDRFSAERPKGSFSTLEIQRTEQGDSAMYLCASSLGSSGSHGYTFGSGTRLTVV.

The J gene is TRBJ1-2, the V gene TRBV12-5; 10 bases align to TRBD1. Germline trimming cut 3 bases from V and 3 bases from J; bases unmatched to any gene: 4. The CDR3 has 15 amino acids. Per the germline V gene, CDR1 is LGHNT and CDR2 is FRNRAP. The CDR3 DNA reads as TGTGCTAGTGGTTTAGGGACAGGGGTGCACTATGGCTACACCTTC. It codes for CASGLGTGVHYGYTF.

V is TRBV7-2 and J is TRBJ2-5; TRBD2 might be the D (6 bases). Trimming stripped 5 bases from V and 5 bases from J, with 9 bases between. The V gene's germline CDR1 is SGHTA and CDR2 FQGNSA. CDR3 length equals 12 residues. The CDR3: CASSQLAETQYF. The CDR3 nucleotides are TGTGCCAGCAGCCAGCTAGCGGAGACCCAGTACTTC. Full variable domain (outside the CDR3, taken from reference TRBV7-2 and TRBJ2-5): GAGVSQSPSNKVTEKGKDVELRCDPISGHTALYWYRQSLGQGLEFLIYFQGNSAPDKSGLPSDRFSAERTGGSVSTLTIQRTQQEDSAVYLCASSQLAETQYFGPGTRLLVL.

This clonotype was counted ten times or more. V gene TRBV5-6 combines with J gene TRBJ2-1; unclear D gene. The CDR3 sequence is 17 residues long. V lost 1 base and J 3 bases, leaving 17 bases between the germline ends. Germline V lookup: CDR1 SGHDT, CDR2 YYEEEE. The CDR3 spells CASSLMIRTLDYNEQFF. The CDR3 nucleotides are TGTGCCAGCAGCTTGATGATACGGACCCTAGACTACAATGAGCAGTTCTTC.

The chain carries TRBV7-2 and TRBJ2-7, with 7 bases matching TRBD2. Germline lookup yields CDR1 SGHTA and CDR2 FQGNSA. The length of the CDR3 is 19 residues. The V and J ends lost 3 bases and 2 bases, in that order; junction bases with no gene match: 19. The CDR3 sequence is CASSLEVLAAGSDTYEQYF. DNA for the CDR3: TGTGCCAGCAGCTTGGAGGTCCTAGCGGCCGGATCTGACACCTACGAGCAGTACTTC.

The chain uses TRBV2 and TRBJ2-3, with D uncertain. The germline CDR1 and CDR2 sequences are SNHLY and FYNNEI. The CDR3 spans 14 residues. The V end was cut by 8 bases, the J end by 0 bases, with 12 bases between. CDR3 region: CASLLGFSTDTQYF. The CDR3 nucleotides read TGTGCCAGCCTGCTAGGTTTTAGCACAGATACGCAGTATTTT.

The rearrangement links TRBV7-3 to TRBJ2-7, with TRBD1 matching 7 bases. The length of the CDR3 is 15 residues. Germline assignment: CDR1 SGHTA and CDR2 FQGTGA. V shed 5 bases and J 4 bases; nucleotides not matched to a gene: 11. For the CDR3, the DNA is TGTGCCAGCAGCAAGGACAGGCGTGGTAGGTACGAGCAGTACTTC. Its translation is CASSKDRRGRYEQYF.

The chain has TRBV6-2 or TRBV6-3 and TRBJ2-1, with 10 bases aligning to TRBD2. The CDR3 consists of 15 residues. The germline gives CDR1 MNHEY, CDR2 SVGEGT. The ends lost 7 bases at V and 6 bases at J; junction bases unmatched: 9. The CDR3 is CASTNLAGEANEQFF. The CDR3 region has the DNA TGTGCCAGCACGAATCTAGCGGGAGAGGCCAATGAGCAGTTCTTC.

This clonotype ranks as medium-sized (0.01 to 0.1%). This rearrangement joins TRBV20-1 to TRBJ2-5; D uncertain. V gave up 6 bases and J gave up 5 bases, with 16 bases separating them. Germline CDR1 is DFQATT and CDR2 is SNEGSKA (reference sequence). The CDR3 spans 13 residues. The CDR3 loop reads CSAPGPSGETQYF. CDR3 nucleotide sequence: TGCAGTGCCCCCGGGCCCAGTGGGGAGACCCAGTACTTC.